Sequencing of this T cell receptor (beta chain) was carried out in a study of cytomegalovirus exposure and HLA in healthy donors. This clone came up a few times. As yet, its antigen is unknown. Study-wide results and caveats: Presence/absence analyses assumed roughly uniform sequencing depth across donors. In the analysis, some V segments, TRBV6-2 and TRBV6-3 included, were excluded as indistinguishable.

PCR amplification relied on 60 Vbeta primers (plus 13 Jbeta primers). Measured with immunoSEQ multiplex PCR; TCRdb has only the in-frame clones, and not every one. The sample holds fewer than 200,000 clones, under 80% seen once. The trim removed 0 bases at V and 1 base at J, leaving 11 bases unmatched. The CDR3 extends over 19 amino acids. CDR1 and CDR2 (germline): SGHRS, YFSETQ. Each donor was healthy, and each was a bone marrow donor. This chain joins TRBV5-1 and TRBJ2-1, with 9 nucleotides matching TRBD2. Sample: PBMCs. This sequence originates from a female donor in good health and CMV-seronegative. CDR3 region: CASSLERSGRPSSYNEQFF. The CDR3 DNA is TGCGCCAGCAGCTTGGAACGCAGCGGGAGGCCCTCTTCCTACAATGAGCAGTTCTTC.